This passage covers 23 T cell receptor beta chains from one sample sequenced in a study of blood T cell repertoires in COVID-19. TCRdb's copy holds only in-frame clones and misses some; the assay was immunoSEQ multiplex PCR. The table lists 250,000 to 300,000 clones, just over 90% of them singletons. Sequencing was performed on PBMCs or T cells enriched from blood (not recorded which). The source of these receptors is a woman aged 40 to 49 with acute COVID-19.

The chain employs TRBV6-6 and TRBJ2-1, with 13 bases identical to TRBD2. The CDR3 is made up of 15 amino acids. V dropped 6 bases and J dropped 10; count of bases not matched to a gene: 9. The germline gives CDR1 MNHNY, CDR2 SVGAGI (reference sequence). For the CDR3, the DNA is TGTGCCAGCAGCCATGGACTAGCGGGAGCCAGGGAGCAGTTCTTC. It encodes CASSHGLAGAREQFF.

V and J are TRBV7-2 and TRBJ2-2, with TRBD1 matching over 7 bases. The CDR3 runs to 13 residues. V was clipped by 3 bases and J by 7 bases; unmatched bases: 2. In germline, CDR1 is SGHTA, CDR2 FQGNSA. The CDR3 DNA reads TGTGCCAGCAGCTTCAACAGGGGCGGGGAGCTGTTTTTT. Residues: CASSFNRGGELFF.

The rearrangement links TRBV18 to TRBJ2-2, with 12 nucleotides matching TRBD2. V shed 3 bases, J shed 6 bases, and the junction held 17 bases outside the gene matches. This CDR3 contains 20 residues. CDR1 KGHSH and CDR2 LQKENI come from the germline V gene. This CDR3 is CASSPTALTSGGLMPGELFF. The CDR3 DNA sequence: TGTGCCAGCTCACCTACCGCCTTGACTAGCGGGGGACTCATGCCCGGGGAGCTGTTTTTT. Full variable domain (remainder filled in from reference TRBV18 and TRBJ2-2): NAGVMQNPRHLVRRRGQEARLRCSPMKGHSHVYWYRQLPEEGLKFMVYLQKENIIDESGMPKERFSAEFPKEGPSILRIQQVVRGDSAAYFCASSPTALTSGGLMPGELFFGEGSRLTVL.

V and J are TRBV18 and TRBJ2-3, with D possibly matching TRBD2 (7 bases). This CDR3 spans 16 amino acids. CDR1 and CDR2 (germline): KGHSH, LQKENI. V was shortened by 3 bases and J by 3 bases, with 16 bases between the two germline ends. The CDR3 protein is CASSPSIGGPTDTQYF. DNA for the CDR3: TGTGCCAGCTCACCCTCTATCGGGGGGCCAACAGATACGCAGTATTTT.

The genes are TRBV4-2 and TRBJ2-2; TRBD2 matches at 11 bases. The CDR3 is 20 amino acids. CDR1 and CDR2 (germline): LGHNA, YNFKEQ. Trimming at V came to 0 bases and at J to 5 bases, leaving 14 bases not matched to a gene. The DNA of the CDR3 is TGTGCCAGCAGCCAAGAGGTGTCTAGCGGGGGGAAAGGAAAAACCGGGGAGCTGTTTTTT. Protein sequence: CASSQEVSSGGKGKTGELFF.

This clone turned up a few times. This chain links TRBV19 with TRBJ2-7, with unresolved D. V dropped 4 bases and J dropped 0 bases, with 10 bases sitting between them. The CDR3 extends over 14 amino acids. The germline V gene has CDR1 LNHDA and CDR2 SQIVND (reference sequence). CDR3 DNA: TGTGCCAGTAGTAACCCACAGAGCTCCTACGAGCAGTACTTC. Encoded protein: CASSNPQSSYEQYF.

On this clone: One junction end does not reproduce the germline sequence, and a read error may be involved. The gene calls are TRBV7-7 and TRBJ2-7, with a weak D call TRBD2 (6 bases). Germline assignment: CDR1 SSHAT and CDR2 FNYEAQ (reference sequence). There are 18 residues in the CDR3. The CDR3 bases are TGTGCTAGCAGCTTAGTCGAGAGAAGCGGGCGCAGCTCCTACGAGCAGTACTTC. As protein: CASSLVERSGRSSYEQYF.

This chain links TRBV10-2 with TRBJ2-3, with TRBD2 matching over 8 bases. Per germline, CDR1 WSHSY and CDR2 SAAADI. Unmatched junction bases numbered 12, after V lost 5 bases and J lost 2 bases. The CDR3 is 17 residues long. The CDR3 region has the DNA TGCGCCAGCAGTCCCGGGACTAGATTTGAGTCCACAGATACGCAGTATTTT. It translates to CASSPGTRFESTDTQYF.

The CDR3 DNA reads as TGTGCCAGCTCATCATCGAGTACCCCTAGAGGCTATGGCTACACCTTC. This codes for CASSSSSTPRGYGYTF. V gene TRBV18 combines with J gene TRBJ1-2; D not resolved. The CDR3 extends over 16 amino acids. With 5 bases removed from V and 4 bases from J, the gap between germline ends came to 20 bases. CDR1 KGHSH and CDR2 LQKENI come from the germline V gene.

The chain uses TRBV6-5 and TRBJ1-6; TRBD1 matches 9 bases. The CDR3 loop spans 15 amino acids. Germline-derived CDR1 and CDR2 are MNHEY and SVGAGI. Trimming cost V 6 bases and J 7 bases; bases outside gene matches: 7. The CDR3 reads CASRPGTGINSPLHF. The CDR3 nucleotides read TGTGCCAGCAGACCCGGGACAGGGATAAATTCACCCCTCCACTTT.

The chain uses TRBV5-4 and TRBJ1-2; a possible D gene is TRBD1 (5 bases). The ends were cut back, 3 bases at V and 6 bases at J, with 12 bases in the middle. Looked up from germline, CDR1 is SGHNT and CDR2 is YYREEE (reference sequence). The CDR3 covers 13 residues. DNA for the CDR3: TGTGCCAGCAGCTCGGTCAGGGTTGATGGCTACACCTTC. As protein: CASSSVRVDGYTF.

This clone appeared a few times. This chain uses TRBV6-5 with TRBJ2-7; 14 bases line up with TRBD2. The ends lost 2 bases at V and 3 bases at J; junction bases unmatched: 3. Germline CDR1 is MNHEY and CDR2 is SVGAGI. This CDR3 spans 16 amino acids. CDR3 sequence reads: CASSYGTSGGYYEQYF. The CDR3 bases are TGTGCCAGCAGTTACGGGACTAGCGGGGGTTACTACGAGCAGTACTTC.

The chain joins TRBV28 to TRBJ1-1; the D gene is possibly TRBD1 (5 bases). Germline V gene sequence: CDR1 MDHEN, CDR2 SYDVKM. The V end lost 4 bases, the J end lost 10 bases, and 28 bases lay between the germline ends. The length of the CDR3 is 17 residues. CDR3 sequence (DNA): TGTGCCAGCAGTTCACTCGTTGAGGGACCACGGGGGTCTGCAGCTTTCTTT. Protein product: CASSSLVEGPRGSAAFF.

The gene calls are TRBV9 and TRBJ2-5; possibly TRBD1 for D (6 bases). The CDR3 is made up of 14 amino acids. The V end lost 3 bases, the J end lost 5 bases, and 14 bases lay between the germline ends. The germline V gene has CDR1 SGDLS and CDR2 YYNGEE. The CDR3: CASSASHRGETQYF. CDR3 nucleotides: TGTGCCAGCAGCGCCTCACATAGGGGGGAGACCCAGTACTTC. Full variable domain (rest looked up from reference TRBV9 and TRBJ2-5): DSGVTQTPKHLITATGQRVTLRCSPRSGDLSVYWYQQSLDQGLQFLIQYYNGEERAKGNILERFSAQQFPDLHSELNLSSLELGDSALYFCASSASHRGETQYFGPGTRLLVL.

The J gene is TRBJ1-2, the V gene TRBV27; the D gene is possibly TRBD1 (5 bases). The germline V gene has CDR1 MNHEY and CDR2 SMNVEV (reference sequence). The CDR3 covers 14 residues. V was pared by 5 bases and J by 4 bases, with 14 bases between. CDR3 in amino acids: CASSPQGMGYGYTF. CDR3 DNA: TGTGCCAGCAGTCCCCAGGGAATGGGCTATGGCTACACCTTC.

The chain uses TRBV5-3 and TRBJ1-2, with TRBD1 as a possible D gene (5 bases). TRBV5-3 belongs to the ORF category, with a function that is uncertain. The CDR3 is 10 residues long. V lost 7 bases, J lost 5 bases, and 6 bases lay in between. The CDR3 region is CARGGYGYTF. The CDR3 bases are TGTGCCAGAGGGGGGTATGGCTACACCTTC.

V and J are TRBV27 and TRBJ1-2; D is possibly TRBD1 (6 bases). Germline V gene data show CDR1 as MNHEY and CDR2 as SMNVEV (reference sequence). Trimming left V 5 bases short and J 8 bases short, with 15 bases between. This CDR3 contains 13 residues. The CDR3, as DNA: TGTGCCAGCAGTCCAACAGGGTTGGGAGGCTACACCTTC. Its protein is CASSPTGLGGYTF.

The chain carries TRBV11-3 and TRBJ2-1; 13 bases are shared with TRBD2. The CDR3 has 16 residues. Looked up from germline, CDR1 is SGHNT and CDR2 is YENEEA. The junction had 7 bases not matched to a gene; V was cut back by 4 bases and J by 7 bases. The chain's CDR3 is CASSSRLAGGQNEQFF. The DNA for the CDR3 is TGTGCCAGCAGCTCCAGACTAGCGGGAGGACAGAATGAGCAGTTCTTC.

CDR3 DNA: TGTGCCAGCAGCAACGCGGTGCGACTAGCGGGGGGGCAGGAGTATAGAGATACGCAGTATTTT. Translating gives CASSNAVRLAGGQEYRDTQYF. This chain links TRBV21-1 with TRBJ2-3; the table's D call, TRBD2, was not checked against the DNA. TRBV21-1 corresponds to a pseudogene. The CDR3 has 21 residues.

The chain carries TRBV30 and TRBJ1-6; D not resolved. The CDR3 length is 16 residues. Germline CDR1 GTSNPN, CDR2 SVGIG (reference sequence). Trimming took off 3 bases at V and 6 bases at J, with 18 bases between the two ends. The CDR3 region is CAWRRRSGFANSPLHF. In DNA form, the CDR3 reads TGTGCCTGGAGGCGACGATCAGGTTTCGCTAATTCACCCCTCCACTTT.

The chain uses TRBV5-1 and TRBJ2-5; tentative D call: TRBD1 (6 bases). This CDR3 is 13 amino acids long. Deletions cut 2 bases from V and 3 bases from J, with 8 bases between. The germline V gene encodes CDR1 SGHRS and CDR2 YFSETQ. This CDR3 reads CASSFTGKETQYF. DNA for the CDR3: TGCGCCAGCAGCTTCACAGGGAAAGAGACCCAGTACTTC. Using reference TRBV5-1 and TRBJ2-5 for the parts outside the CDR3, the full variable domain is KAGVTQTPRYLIKTRGQQVTLSCSPISGHRSVSWYQQTPGQGLQFLFEYFSETQRNKGNFPGRFSGRQFSNSRSEMNVSTLELGDSALYLCASSFTGKETQYFGPGTRLLVL.

The V and J genes are TRBV5-1 and TRBJ1-3, with 9 bases lining up with TRBD1. Germline trimming cut 0 bases from V and 2 bases from J; bases unmatched to any gene: 3. The CDR3 covers 16 residues. The germline V gene has CDR1 SGHRS and CDR2 YFSETQ. The CDR3 sequence is CASSLARTGAGNTIYF. The CDR3 nucleotides are TGCGCCAGCAGCTTGGCTAGGACAGGGGCTGGAAACACCATATATTTT.

This chain uses TRBV28 with TRBJ1-2; perhaps TRBD1 as D (6 bases). Trimming left V 5 bases short and J 8 bases short, with 12 bases between. CDR3 size: 12 residues. Per germline, CDR1 MDHEN and CDR2 SYDVKM. The CDR3 reads CASSTDRWGYTF. The CDR3 DNA reads TGTGCCAGCAGTACCGACAGGTGGGGCTACACCTTC.